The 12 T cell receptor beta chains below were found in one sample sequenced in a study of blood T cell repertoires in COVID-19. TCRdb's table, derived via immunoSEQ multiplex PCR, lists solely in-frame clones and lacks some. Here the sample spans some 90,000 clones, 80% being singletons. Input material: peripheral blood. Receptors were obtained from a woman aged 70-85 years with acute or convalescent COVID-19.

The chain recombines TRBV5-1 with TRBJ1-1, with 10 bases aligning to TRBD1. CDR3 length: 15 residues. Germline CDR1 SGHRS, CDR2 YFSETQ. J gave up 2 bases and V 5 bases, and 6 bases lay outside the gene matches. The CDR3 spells CASRPRDRGNTEAFF. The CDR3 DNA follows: TGCGCCAGCAGGCCGAGGGACAGGGGCAACACTGAAGCTTTCTTT.

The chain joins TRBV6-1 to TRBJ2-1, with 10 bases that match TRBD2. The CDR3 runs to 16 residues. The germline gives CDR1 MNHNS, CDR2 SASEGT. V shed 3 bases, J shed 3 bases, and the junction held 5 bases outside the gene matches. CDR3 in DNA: TGTGCCAGCAGTGAGCGTAGCGGGAGGATCTACAATGAGCAGTTCTTC. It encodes CASSERSGRIYNEQFF.

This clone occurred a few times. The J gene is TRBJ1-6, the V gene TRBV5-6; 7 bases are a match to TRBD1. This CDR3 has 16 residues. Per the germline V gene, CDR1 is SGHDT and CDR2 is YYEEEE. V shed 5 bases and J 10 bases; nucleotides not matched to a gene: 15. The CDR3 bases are TGTGCCAGCAGTTTTACTACGACAGGGTTTAGATCACCCCTCCACTTT. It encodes CASSFTTTGFRSPLHF. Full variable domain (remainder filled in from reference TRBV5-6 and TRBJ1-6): DAGVTQSPTHLIKTRGQQVTLRCSPKSGHDTVSWYQQALGQGPQFIFQYYEEEERQRGNFPDRFSGHQFPNYSSELNVNALLLGDSALYLCASSFTTTGFRSPLHFGNGTRLTVT.

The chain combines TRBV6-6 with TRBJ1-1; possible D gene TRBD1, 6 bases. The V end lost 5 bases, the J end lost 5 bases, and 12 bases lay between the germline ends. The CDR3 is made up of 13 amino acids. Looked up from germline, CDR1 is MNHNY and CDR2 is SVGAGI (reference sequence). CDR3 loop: CASSHRVVTEAFF. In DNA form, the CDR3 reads TGTGCCAGCAGTCACAGGGTCGTGACTGAAGCTTTCTTT.

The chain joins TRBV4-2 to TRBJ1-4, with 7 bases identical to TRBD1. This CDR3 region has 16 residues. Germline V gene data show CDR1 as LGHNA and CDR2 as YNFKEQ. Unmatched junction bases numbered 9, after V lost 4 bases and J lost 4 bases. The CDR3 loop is CASSRQGTALNEKLFF. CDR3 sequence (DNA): TGTGCCAGCAGCCGCCAAGGGACAGCGCTTAATGAAAAACTGTTTTTT.

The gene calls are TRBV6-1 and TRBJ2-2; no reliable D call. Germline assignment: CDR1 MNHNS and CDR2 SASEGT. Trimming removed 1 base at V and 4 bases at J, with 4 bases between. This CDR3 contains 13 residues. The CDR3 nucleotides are TGTGCCAGCAGTGAAGGGAGCACCGGGGAGCTGTTTTTT. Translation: CASSEGSTGELFF.

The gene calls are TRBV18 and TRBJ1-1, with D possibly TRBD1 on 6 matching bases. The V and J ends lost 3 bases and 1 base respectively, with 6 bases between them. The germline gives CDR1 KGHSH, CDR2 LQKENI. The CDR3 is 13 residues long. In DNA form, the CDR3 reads TGTGCCAGCTCACCGGGACAGAACACTGAAGCTTTCTTT. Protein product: CASSPGQNTEAFF.

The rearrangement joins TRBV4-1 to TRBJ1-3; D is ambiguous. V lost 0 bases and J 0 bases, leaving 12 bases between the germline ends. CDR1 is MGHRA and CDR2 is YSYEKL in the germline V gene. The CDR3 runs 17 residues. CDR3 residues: CASSQDWAPFSGNTIYF. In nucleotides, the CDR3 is TGCGCCAGCAGCCAAGATTGGGCACCGTTCTCTGGAAACACCATATATTTT.

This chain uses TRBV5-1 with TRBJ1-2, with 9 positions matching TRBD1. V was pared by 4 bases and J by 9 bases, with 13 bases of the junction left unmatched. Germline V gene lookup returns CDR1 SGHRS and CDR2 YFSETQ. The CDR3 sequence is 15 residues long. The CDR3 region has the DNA TGCGCCAGCAGCCCCACATCCGGGACAGGGACCCGCTACACCTTC. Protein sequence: CASSPTSGTGTRYTF.

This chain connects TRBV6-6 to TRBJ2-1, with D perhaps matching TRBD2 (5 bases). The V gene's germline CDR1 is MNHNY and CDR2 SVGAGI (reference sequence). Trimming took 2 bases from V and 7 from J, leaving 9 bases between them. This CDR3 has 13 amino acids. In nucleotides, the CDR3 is TGTGCCAGCAGTTACCCTACGGGGAATGAGCAGTTCTTC. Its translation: CASSYPTGNEQFF.

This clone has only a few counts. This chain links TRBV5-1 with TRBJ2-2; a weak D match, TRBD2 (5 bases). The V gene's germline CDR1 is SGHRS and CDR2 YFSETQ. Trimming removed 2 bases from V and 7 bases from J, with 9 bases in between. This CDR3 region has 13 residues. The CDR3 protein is CASSFGVGGELFF. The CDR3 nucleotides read TGCGCCAGCAGCTTCGGGGTAGGCGGGGAGCTGTTTTTT.

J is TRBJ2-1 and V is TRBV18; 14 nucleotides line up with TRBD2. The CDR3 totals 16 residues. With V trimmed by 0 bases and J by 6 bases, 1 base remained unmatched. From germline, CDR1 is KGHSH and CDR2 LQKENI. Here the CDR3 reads CASSPPTSGGANEQFF. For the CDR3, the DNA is TGTGCCAGCTCACCACCGACTAGCGGGGGGGCCAATGAGCAGTTCTTC.